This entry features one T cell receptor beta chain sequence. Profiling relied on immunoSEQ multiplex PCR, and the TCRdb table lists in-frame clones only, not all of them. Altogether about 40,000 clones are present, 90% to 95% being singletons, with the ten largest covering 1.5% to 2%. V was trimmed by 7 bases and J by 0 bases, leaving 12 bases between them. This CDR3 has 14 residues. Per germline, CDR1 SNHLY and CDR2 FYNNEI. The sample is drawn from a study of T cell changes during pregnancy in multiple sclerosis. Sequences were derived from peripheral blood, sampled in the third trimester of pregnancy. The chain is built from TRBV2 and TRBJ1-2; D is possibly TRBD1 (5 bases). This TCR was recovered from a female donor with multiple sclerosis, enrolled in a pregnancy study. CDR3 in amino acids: CASTGTPTNYGYTF. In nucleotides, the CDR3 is TGTGCCAGCACCGGGACTCCGACTAACTATGGCTACACCTTC.